A selection of T cell receptor beta chains follows, all from one sample in a study of patients and donors after allogeneic stem cell transplantation. One entry per CDR3 protein results from TCRdb running MiXCR on the RT-PCR reads. The profile covers over 150,000 distinct CDR3 sequences, with 41% appearing a single time and 33% taken by the ten largest. Source material: blood, either unsorted or a sorted T cell fraction (not recorded which). These receptors all stem from a human donor who was either an allogeneic HSCT recipient or a stem cell or donor lymphocyte infusion donor (not recorded which). It is not recorded whose cells these are; they may come from a transplant donor. Both conserved end residues are part of each CDR3. The order of the fields is J gene, V gene, clone size, D gene, CDR3 DNA, CDR3 protein. D genes are given only for firm matches. Only part of the rows carry a size: once, few, many, or a class if the clone is expanded.

>TRBJ2-3|TRBV7-2|NA|NA
TGTGCCAGCAGCTTAACTTACTCAGATACGCAGTATTTT
CASSLTYSDTQYF
>TRBJ1-2|TRBV30|few|TRBD1
TGTGCCTGGGACAGGGAGACGAATGGCTACACCTTC
CAWDRETNGYTF
>TRBJ2-2|TRBV5-1|NA|NA
TGCGCCAGCGCTATAGGGGGAGGAACCGGGGAGCTGTTTTTT
CASAIGGGTGELFF
>TRBJ2-7|TRBV6-1|NA|TRBD2
TGTGCCAGCAGTGAGGCACCAAACTGGGGGGGAAGCTCCTACGAGCAGTACTTC
CASSEAPNWGGSSYEQYF
>TRBJ1-3|TRBV5-5|NA|NA
TGTGCCAGCAGCTTTCGCCCGCCAGGGAGTGGAAACACCATATATTTT
CASSFRPPGSGNTIYF
>TRBJ1-3|TRBV7-9|NA|NA
TGTGCCAGCAGCTTAGTTACAGGCTCTGGAAACACCATATATTTT
CASSLVTGSGNTIYF
>TRBJ2-5|TRBV12-3/TRBV12-4|NA|NA
TGTGCCAGCAGTGTTGAGACCAGTCGGCCCCAGTACTTC
CASSVETSRPQYF
>TRBJ1-2|TRBV5-8|NA|NA
TGTGCCAGCAGCTTGACAGCGCCCCTGGGGTATGGCTACACCTTC
CASSLTAPLGYGYTF
>TRBJ1-1|TRBV5-5|few|NA
TGTGCCAGCAGCCTAATGACAGGAGCGGGGACTGAAGCTTTCTTT
CASSLMTGAGTEAFF
>TRBJ1-5|TRBV19|many|NA
TGTGCCAGTAGCCTCGACCTCGCTCAGCCCCAGCATTTT
CASSLDLAQPQHF
>TRBJ2-7|TRBV12-3/TRBV12-4|NA|NA
TGTGCCAGCAGTTTAAAACAGGCATCCGAGCAGTACTTC
CASSLKQASEQYF
>TRBJ1-4|TRBV18|NA|NA
TGTGCCAGCTCACCACCGTGGGGGGCTAATGAAAAACTGTTTTTT
CASSPPWGANEKLFF
>TRBJ1-1|TRBV6-5|many|NA
TGTGCCAGCAGTTATTCCCGCAGGGTTGCCTCGAACACTGAAGCTTTCTTT
CASSYSRRVASNTEAFF
>TRBJ1-2|TRBV5-1|NA|NA
TGCGCCAGCAGCTTCAACGGGGATGGCTACACCTTC
CASSFNGDGYTF
>TRBJ2-1|TRBV9|NA|TRBD1
TGTGCCAGCAGCCTCAGATGGACAGGGTCGTACAATGAGCAGTTCTTC
CASSLRWTGSYNEQFF
>TRBJ1-1|TRBV7-8|NA|TRBD1
TGTGCCAGCAGCCCCAAGACAGGGAGAAGTACTGAAGCTTTCTTT
CASSPKTGRSTEAFF
>TRBJ2-1|TRBV7-9|NA|NA
TGTGCCAGCAGCTTAGAGGGGAGGAGAGGCGAGCAGTTCTTC
CASSLEGRRGEQFF
>TRBJ1-1|TRBV14|few|TRBD1
TGTGCCAGCAGACGATGGACAGGGGGCGACGAAGCTTTCTTT
CASRRWTGGDEAFF
>TRBJ1-1|TRBV7-9|few|NA
TGTGCCAGCAGCTTAGCGTCGAGGGGGAGAACTGAAGCTTTCTTT
CASSLASRGRTEAFF
>TRBJ1-6|TRBV27|NA|TRBD1
TGTGCCAGCAGTTTTCTCCCTGGGGACAGGGGAGGAAATTCACCCCTCCACTTT
CASSFLPGDRGGNSPLHF